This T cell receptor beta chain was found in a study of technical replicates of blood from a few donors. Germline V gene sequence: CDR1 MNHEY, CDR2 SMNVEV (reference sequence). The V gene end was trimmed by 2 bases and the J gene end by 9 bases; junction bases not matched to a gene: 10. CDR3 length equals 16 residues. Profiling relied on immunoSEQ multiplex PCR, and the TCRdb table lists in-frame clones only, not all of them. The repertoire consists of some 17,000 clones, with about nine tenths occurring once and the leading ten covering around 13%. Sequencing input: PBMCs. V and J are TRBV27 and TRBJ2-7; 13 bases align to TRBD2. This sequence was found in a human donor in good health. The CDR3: CASSLKGTSGNRVQYF. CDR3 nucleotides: TGTGCCAGCAGTTTAAAAGGGACTAGCGGGAACAGGGTGCAGTACTTC.